These T cell receptor beta chains were read from a single sample in a study of blood T cell repertoires in COVID-19. Profiled with immunoSEQ multiplex PCR; TCRdb holds only in-frame clones, not every one. Of 250,000 or so clones in the sample, 70% to 90% were seen once. Source material: peripheral blood. The source of these receptors is a man aged 50 or older with acute or convalescent COVID-19. Each CDR3 is given with its conserved first and last residue. The D gene is left open where the match is weak. Clone size is not always given. Where it is, it says once, few, many or a class for expanded clones.

len	d_gene	v_gene	abundance	j_gene	CDR3aa	CDR3nt
14	-	TRBV4-2	-	TRBJ1-2	CASSQAGQNYGYTF	TGTGCCAGCAGCCAGGCAGGCCAGAACTATGGCTACACCTTC
14	TRBD1	TRBV18	-	TRBJ1-2	CASANRGVVYGYTF	TGTGCCAGCGCAAACAGGGGTGTTGTCTATGGCTACACCTTC
16	-	TRBV30	-	TRBJ2-7	CAWSVPGGSKGDEQYF	TGTGCCTGGAGTGTACCAGGTGGGTCCAAAGGGGACGAGCAGTACTTC
15	TRBD1	TRBV2	-	TRBJ1-6	CASSVLQGANSPLHF	TGTGCCAGCAGTGTTCTTCAGGGGGCAAATTCACCCCTCCACTTT
18	TRBD1	TRBV2	-	TRBJ1-5	CASSESDWTGGIGQPQHF	TGTGCCAGCAGTGAAAGTGATTGGACAGGGGGCATTGGTCAGCCCCAGCATTTT
13	-	TRBV10-3	-	TRBJ1-2	CAITSRGGNGYTF	TGTGCCATCACATCACGGGGAGGGAATGGCTACACCTTC
12	-	TRBV5-1	-	TRBJ2-1	CASSLSPDYWFF	TGCGCCAGCAGCCTTTCCCCGGACTATTGGTTCTTC
16	-	TRBV21-1	-	TRBJ2-5	CASSKERGGAWETQYF	TGTGCCAGCAGCAAGGAGCGGGGGGGAGCCTGGGAGACCCAGTACTTC
15	TRBD2	TRBV14	-	TRBJ2-7	CASSQAGTSGSRQYF	TGTGCCAGCAGCCAAGCCGGGACTAGCGGGAGCAGGCAGTACTTC
16	-	TRBV18	-	TRBJ1-1	CASSPLASGINTEAFF	TGTGCCAGCTCACCCTTGGCCAGTGGCATTAACACTGAAGCTTTCTTT
14	-	TRBV12-2	few	TRBJ2-5	CASDPLRSLETQYF	TGTGCAAGTGACCCCCTCAGGTCCCTAGAGACCCAGTACTTC
15	-	TRBV18	-	TRBJ2-2	CASSPRRENTGELFF	TGTGCCAGCTCACCGCGCAGGGAGAACACCGGGGAGCTGTTTTTT
17	-	TRBV9	-	TRBJ1-6	CASSAHGSGVSNSPLHF	TGTGCCAGCAGCGCACATGGCAGCGGGGTTTCTAATTCACCCCTCCACTTT
19	TRBD1	TRBV10-2	-	TRBJ1-5	CASSELDRATVYSNQPQHF	TGCGCCAGCAGTGAGTTGGACAGGGCCACAGTCTATAGCAATCAGCCCCAGCATTTT
14	TRBD1	TRBV15	-	TRBJ1-1	CATSNNRGLGEAFF	TGTGCCACCAGCAATAACAGGGGGCTTGGGGAAGCTTTCTTT
11	-	TRBV24-1	-	TRBJ2-5	CATSDPETQYF	TGTGCCACCAGTGATCCGGAGACCCAGTACTTC
19	TRBD1	TRBV19	-	TRBJ1-5	CASSIVDRGRFFGNQPQHF	TGTGCCAGTAGTATCGTAGACAGGGGGCGTTTTTTCGGCAATCAGCCCCAGCATTTT
14	-	TRBV19	-	TRBJ2-7	CASSNTGNSYEQYF	TGTGCCAGTAGTAATACAGGGAACTCCTACGAGCAGTACTTC
16	-	TRBV5-1	-	TRBJ2-3	CASSLVPGESTDTQYF	TGCGCCAGCAGCTTGGTTCCGGGGGAGAGCACAGATACGCAGTATTTT
19	TRBD2	TRBV7-9	-	TRBJ2-7	CASSLAGLLAGASSYEQYF	TGTGCCAGCAGCTTAGCTGGACTCCTAGCGGGGGCGAGCTCCTACGAGCAGTACTTC
13	TRBD1	TRBV5-1	-	TRBJ1-1	CASSLRGLGEAFF	TGCGCCAGCAGCTTAAGGGGGCTGGGTGAAGCTTTCTTT
17	-	TRBV7-8	-	TRBJ1-5	CASSLAWTGTSNQPQHF	TGTGCCAGCAGCTTAGCTTGGACGGGAACTTCCAATCAGCCCCAGCATTTT
14	-	TRBV19	once	TRBJ1-2	CASSPAFGPGGYTF	TGTGCCAGTAGCCCCGCGTTTGGGCCGGGGGGCTACACCTTC
14	TRBD1	TRBV4-1	-	TRBJ1-2	CASSPPDRGYGYTF	TGCGCCAGCAGCCCACCGGACAGGGGATATGGCTACACCTTC
17	TRBD1	TRBV25-1	-	TRBJ1-2	CASSGHELQGAAQGYTF	TGTGCCAGCAGTGGCCACGAGCTACAGGGGGCGGCTCAAGGCTACACCTTC
13	-	TRBV5-1	-	TRBJ2-7	CASSMGLEGEQYF	TGCGCCAGCAGCATGGGGCTTGAGGGAGAGCAGTACTTC
16	TRBD2	TRBV7-9	-	TRBJ2-1	CASSLGNAGVGNEQFF	TGTGCCAGCAGCTTAGGAAATGCGGGAGTGGGCAATGAGCAGTTCTTC
17	-	TRBV21-1	few	TRBJ2-1	CASSRPTGEGRCDEQFF	TGTGCCAGCAGTCGTCCAACAGGGGAAGGAAGGTGCGATGAGCAGTTCTTC
13	-	TRBV12-3/TRBV12-4	-	TRBJ1-6	CASRFGGSSPLHF	TGTGCCAGCCGCTTCGGGGGTAGCTCACCCCTCCACTTT
15	TRBD1	TRBV19	-	TRBJ2-2	CASSSGQGFFGELFF	TGTGCCAGTAGTTCGGGACAGGGGTTTTTCGGGGAGCTGTTTTTT
18	-	TRBV5-1	once	TRBJ1-6	CASSWAARKALGGSPLHF	TGCGCCAGCAGCTGGGCGGCGCGTAAAGCACTGGGGGGTTCACCCCTCCACTTT
17	-	TRBV7-9	-	TRBJ1-5	CASSPDGGGLGDQPQHF	TGTGCCAGCAGCCCGGATGGGGGGGGCCTAGGGGATCAGCCCCAGCATTTT
16	TRBD1	TRBV5-1	-	TRBJ1-6	CASSPDEGGRGSPLHF	TGCGCCAGCAGCCCCGATGAAGGGGGCAGGGGTTCACCCCTCCACTTT
13	-	TRBV19	-	TRBJ2-5	CASSILGQETQYF	TGTGCCAGTAGTATCCTCGGCCAAGAGACCCAGTACTTC
9	-	TRBV27	-	TRBJ2-3	CASSLWSIF	TGTGCCAGCAGTTTATGGAGCATTTTT
15	TRBD1	TRBV27	-	TRBJ1-6	CASSLTGAGNSPLHF	TGTGCCAGCAGTTTAACAGGGGCTGGTAATTCACCCCTCCACTTT
13	-	TRBV28	-	TRBJ2-2	CASSPPGTGELFF	TGTGCCAGCAGCCCTCCGGGCACCGGGGAGCTGTTTTTT
14	-	TRBV5-1	-	TRBJ1-1	CASSLKVGSTEAFF	TGCGCCAGCAGCTTGAAAGTCGGGAGCACTGAAGCTTTCTTT
10	-	TRBV6-4	few	TRBJ2-5	CASAGETQYF	TGTGCCAGCGCCGGAGAGACCCAGTACTTC
14	-	TRBV7-9	-	TRBJ1-2	CASSSGTAFYGYTF	TGTGCCAGCAGCTCCGGAACAGCCTTCTATGGCTACACCTTC
12	-	TRBV29-1	-	TRBJ1-5	CSVASGTQPQHF	TGCAGCGTTGCGTCAGGCACCCAGCCCCAGCATTTT
16	-	TRBV5-6	-	TRBJ2-7	CASSSGPLPPLYEQYF	TGTGCCAGCAGCTCAGGGCCTTTACCTCCCCTCTATGAGCAGTACTTC
16	TRBD2	TRBV4-1	-	TRBJ2-1	CASSQAGGTPLNEQFF	TGCGCCAGCAGCCAAGCGGGGGGGACCCCCTTGAATGAGCAGTTCTTC
17	TRBD1	TRBV15	-	TRBJ2-3	CATSRLAGTGSTDTQYF	TGTGCCACCAGCCGTCTGGCCGGGACAGGGAGCACAGATACGCAGTATTTT
14	-	TRBV6-5	-	TRBJ1-2	CASSPRGGTYGYTF	TGTGCCAGCAGTCCCCGGGGGGGAACCTATGGCTACACCTTC
16	TRBD1	TRBV9	-	TRBJ2-2	CASSAPGTGATGELFF	TGTGCCAGCAGCGCCCCCGGGACAGGGGCCACCGGGGAGCTGTTTTTT
13	-	TRBV5-1	few	TRBJ1-3	CASTGAAGNTIYF	TGCGCCAGCACAGGGGCGGCTGGAAACACCATATATTTT
15	-	TRBV18	-	TRBJ2-2	CASSPWTDHTGELFF	TGTGCCAGCTCACCCTGGACAGACCACACCGGGGAGCTGTTTTTT
15	TRBD2	TRBV7-7	-	TRBJ2-5	CASSLGLAGLETQYF	TGTGCTAGCAGCTTAGGACTAGCGGGGTTGGAGACCCAGTACTTC
15	TRBD2	TRBV7-2	-	TRBJ2-7	CASSLGAGVGYEQYF	TGTGCCAGCAGCTTAGGTGCGGGAGTAGGGTACGAGCAGTACTTC